A selection of T cell receptor beta chains follows, all from one sample in a study of T-cell memory formation after mild COVID-19. MiXCR was run by TCRdb on the 5' RACE reads, yielding one entry per CDR3 protein. Of fewer than 350,000 distinct CDR3 sequences detected, around 8% appear once; the ten largest clones hold about 20%. The sequenced sample was PBMCs or a T cell subset sorted from them (not recorded which). The source of these receptors is a man younger than 35 who had mild COVID-19 (a few samples of this study predate the infection). Cell type and time point are not known. CDR3s include the opening cysteine and the closing phenylalanine or tryptophan. The order of the fields is V gene, CDR3 length, clone size, D gene, J gene, CDR3 protein, CDR3 DNA. The D gene is left open where the match is weak. Clone size is stated in some rows and not others, as once, few, many or a class when expanded.

V: TRBV10-3; length: 13; size: NA; D: TRBD1; J: TRBJ1-2; CDR3: CAISEDRGKGYTF; DNA: TGTGCCATCAGTGAGGACAGGGGGAAGGGCTACACCTTC
V: TRBV25-1; length: 15; size: NA; D: NA; J: TRBJ1-3; CDR3: CASSEIGASGNTIYF; DNA: TGTGCCAGCAGTGAGATAGGGGCCTCTGGAAACACCATATATTTT
V: TRBV7-3; length: 15; size: few; D: TRBD2; J: TRBJ2-3; CDR3: CASSASGGDTDTQYF; DNA: TGTGCCAGCAGCGCAAGCGGGGGGGATACAGATACGCAGTATTTT
V: TRBV9; length: 14; size: few; D: NA; J: TRBJ1-6; CDR3: CASSVGALDSPLHF; DNA: TGTGCCAGCAGCGTAGGGGCGTTGGATTCACCCCTCCACTTT
V: TRBV5-1; length: 15; size: many; D: TRBD1; J: TRBJ1-4; CDR3: CASSLASTGGEKLFF; DNA: TGCGCCAGCAGCTTGGCCTCGACAGGGGGTGAAAAACTGTTTTTT
V: TRBV20-1; length: 14; size: NA; D: NA; J: TRBJ1-1; CDR3: CSARSQELNTEAFF; DNA: TGCAGTGCTAGAAGTCAGGAGTTGAACACTGAAGCTTTCTTT
V: TRBV9; length: 15; size: few; D: NA; J: TRBJ2-1; CDR3: CASSVDGPSYNEQFF; DNA: TGTGCCAGCAGCGTAGACGGGCCCAGTTACAATGAGCAGTTCTTC
V: TRBV29-1; length: 12; size: NA; D: TRBD1; J: TRBJ1-1; CDR3: CSAGDSNTEAFF; DNA: TGCAGCGCTGGGGACAGTAACACTGAAGCTTTCTTT
V: TRBV20-1; length: 11; size: NA; D: NA; J: TRBJ1-2; CDR3: CSATNRDGYTF; DNA: TGCAGTGCTACAAACAGGGATGGCTACACCTTC
V: TRBV6-6; length: 15; size: many; D: NA; J: TRBJ2-1; CDR3: CASSSEDEPYNEQFF; DNA: TGTGCCAGCAGTTCGGAGGATGAGCCCTACAATGAGCAGTTCTTC
V: TRBV5-1; length: 15; size: many; D: NA; J: TRBJ1-1; CDR3: CASSLGRDLNTEAFF; DNA: TGCGCCAGCAGCTTGGGACGGGATCTCAACACTGAAGCTTTCTTT
V: TRBV5-1; length: 17; size: NA; D: NA; J: TRBJ2-5; CDR3: CASSSGRHPPTRETQYF; DNA: TGCGCCAGCAGCTCCGGACGGCACCCTCCAACGCGGGAGACCCAGTACTTC
V: TRBV27; length: 13; size: NA; D: NA; J: TRBJ2-3; CDR3: CASSFLGTDTQYF; DNA: TGTGCCAGCAGTTTTCTAGGCACAGATACGCAGTATTTT
V: TRBV28; length: 17; size: few; D: TRBD1; J: TRBJ2-1; CDR3: CASSTVRTGISYNEQFF; DNA: TGTGCCAGCAGTACCGTTCGGACAGGGATCTCCTACAATGAGCAGTTCTTC
V: TRBV9; length: 15; size: few; D: TRBD2; J: TRBJ2-3; CDR3: CASSATSGGGDTQYF; DNA: TGTGCCAGCAGCGCTACTAGCGGGGGAGGCGATACGCAGTATTTT
V: TRBV10-3; length: 14; size: few; D: TRBD2; J: TRBJ2-3; CDR3: CAISPAGGTDTQYF; DNA: TGTGCCATCAGTCCTGCGGGGGGCACCGATACGCAGTATTTT
V: TRBV27; length: 15; size: few; D: TRBD2; J: TRBJ2-1; CDR3: CASRGTSDSYNEQFF; DNA: TGTGCCAGCAGAGGGACTAGCGACTCCTACAATGAGCAGTTCTTC
V: TRBV29-1; length: 14; size: few; D: NA; J: TRBJ1-3; CDR3: CSVADSVRGNTIYF; DNA: TGCAGCGTTGCTGACAGTGTGAGGGGAAACACCATATATTTT
V: TRBV4-3; length: 18; size: NA; D: NA; J: TRBJ2-6; CDR3: CASSQDARQDSGANVLTF; DNA: TGCGCCAGCAGCCAAGATGCCAGGCAGGACTCTGGGGCCAACGTCCTGACTTTC
V: TRBV5-1; length: 14; size: many; D: NA; J: TRBJ2-3; CDR3: CASSLFRGADTQYF; DNA: TGCGCCAGCAGCTTGTTTAGGGGCGCAGATACGCAGTATTTT
V: TRBV30; length: 13; size: NA; D: NA; J: TRBJ2-3; CDR3: CAWSVRNTDTQYF; DNA: TGTGCCTGGAGCGTCCGCAACACAGATACGCAGTATTTT
V: TRBV7-2; length: 14; size: NA; D: NA; J: TRBJ2-1; CDR3: CASSSSTAWDEQFF; DNA: TGTGCCAGCAGCTCCTCGACGGCCTGGGATGAGCAGTTCTTC
V: TRBV12-3/TRBV12-4; length: 14; size: NA; D: NA; J: TRBJ2-7; CDR3: CASSQGPFSYEQYF; DNA: TGTGCCAGCAGTCAAGGACCTTTTTCCTACGAGCAGTACTTC
V: TRBV29-1; length: 15; size: NA; D: NA; J: TRBJ2-3; CDR3: CSARMGIAGTDTQYF; DNA: TGCAGCGCCCGGATGGGGATTGCTGGCACAGATACGCAGTATTTT
V: TRBV12-3/TRBV12-4; length: 18; size: NA; D: TRBD2; J: TRBJ2-7; CDR3: CASSFTGSSGAAGLRQYF; DNA: TGTGCCAGCAGTTTTACTGGGTCTAGCGGGGCCGCTGGTCTCCGGCAGTACTTC
V: TRBV6-6; length: 13; size: NA; D: NA; J: TRBJ2-5; CDR3: CASSYSGGETQYF; DNA: TGTGCCAGCAGTTACTCAGGGGGAGAGACCCAGTACTTC
V: TRBV29-1; length: 14; size: NA; D: NA; J: TRBJ1-5; CDR3: CSVEDHRSRQPQHF; DNA: TGCAGCGTTGAAGATCACAGGAGCCGGCAGCCCCAGCATTTT
V: TRBV4-1; length: 16; size: few; D: NA; J: TRBJ2-2; CDR3: CASSQAPQGDHGELFF; DNA: TGCGCCAGCAGCCAAGCTCCGCAAGGAGACCACGGGGAGCTGTTTTTT
V: TRBV7-7; length: 14; size: few; D: TRBD1; J: TRBJ2-1; CDR3: CASSLGTGDNEQFF; DNA: TGTGCTAGCAGCTTAGGGACAGGAGACAATGAGCAGTTCTTC
V: TRBV21-1; length: 15; size: NA; D: NA; J: TRBJ2-2; CDR3: CASSPGGAPTGELFF; DNA: TGTGCCAGCAGCCCAGGGGGGGCGCCCACCGGGGAGCTGTTTTTT
V: TRBV12-3/TRBV12-4; length: 15; size: many; D: TRBD1; J: TRBJ1-4; CDR3: CASSRTGLDNEKLFF; DNA: TGTGCCAGCAGCAGGACAGGGCTGGATAATGAAAAACTGTTTTTT
V: TRBV7-9; length: 15; size: few; D: NA; J: TRBJ1-1; CDR3: CASSEILGANTEAFF; DNA: TGTGCCAGCAGCGAAATTTTAGGGGCAAACACTGAAGCTTTCTTT
V: TRBV10-3; length: 13; size: many; D: NA; J: TRBJ2-5; CDR3: CAIRKTGSETQYF; DNA: TGTGCCATCAGGAAGACCGGGAGCGAGACCCAGTACTTC
V: TRBV2; length: 13; size: once; D: NA; J: TRBJ1-5; CDR3: CASTRERSQPQHF; DNA: TGTGCCAGCACACGGGAGCGGAGTCAGCCCCAGCATTTT
V: TRBV29-1; length: 14; size: NA; D: NA; J: TRBJ2-1; CDR3: CSVERTGTYNEQFF; DNA: TGCAGCGTTGAACGTACAGGGACCTACAATGAGCAGTTCTTC
V: TRBV4-1; length: 14; size: few; D: NA; J: TRBJ1-1; CDR3: CASSIRTVNTEAFF; DNA: TGCGCCAGCAGCATACGGACGGTGAACACTGAAGCTTTCTTT
V: TRBV7-2; length: 14; size: few; D: NA; J: TRBJ2-2; CDR3: CASSLIRGSGELFF; DNA: TGTGCCAGCAGCTTAATTAGGGGCAGCGGGGAGCTGTTTTTT
V: TRBV12-3/TRBV12-4; length: 15; size: many; D: NA; J: TRBJ2-1; CDR3: CASSPASSSYNEQFF; DNA: TGTGCCAGCAGTCCCGCCAGTAGCTCCTACAATGAGCAGTTCTTC
V: TRBV5-6; length: 14; size: NA; D: NA; J: TRBJ1-1; CDR3: CASSKRGRDTEAFF; DNA: TGTGCCAGCAGTAAGAGGGGCCGAGACACTGAAGCTTTCTTT
V: TRBV20-1; length: 14; size: few; D: NA; J: TRBJ1-5; CDR3: CSARMDSGNQPQHF; DNA: TGCAGTGCTAGAATGGACAGTGGGAATCAGCCCCAGCATTTT
V: TRBV7-3; length: 13; size: few; D: TRBD1; J: TRBJ1-2; CDR3: CASSTPGGVGYTF; DNA: TGTGCCAGCAGCACCCCAGGGGGCGTTGGCTACACCTTC
V: TRBV4-1; length: 14; size: NA; D: NA; J: TRBJ1-2; CDR3: CASSQDVANYGYTF; DNA: TGCGCCAGCAGCCAAGACGTGGCTAACTATGGCTACACCTTC
V: TRBV15; length: 18; size: NA; D: NA; J: TRBJ2-2; CDR3: CATSKRRRAGPNTGELFF; DNA: TGTGCCACCAGCAAAAGGCGGCGGGCAGGGCCGAACACCGGGGAGCTGTTTTTT
V: TRBV4-1; length: 13; size: many; D: NA; J: TRBJ1-1; CDR3: CASGDFRSAEAFF; DNA: TGCGCCAGCGGGGACTTTCGAAGCGCTGAAGCTTTCTTT
V: TRBV20-1; length: 11; size: few; D: NA; J: TRBJ2-4; CDR3: CSARGAGRQYF; DNA: TGCAGTGCTAGAGGAGCCGGGCGTCAGTACTTC
V: TRBV18; length: 15; size: many; D: TRBD1; J: TRBJ1-5; CDR3: CASSGTGGGNQPQHF; DNA: TGTGCCAGCTCAGGGACAGGGGGAGGCAATCAGCCCCAGCATTTT
V: TRBV7-2; length: 15; size: NA; D: NA; J: TRBJ2-6; CDR3: CASSSLSSGANVLTF; DNA: TGTGCCAGCAGCTCCCTGAGCTCTGGGGCCAACGTCCTGACTTTC
V: TRBV29-1; length: 15; size: NA; D: NA; J: TRBJ1-1; CDR3: CSVAYKTPGSTEAFF; DNA: TGCAGCGTTGCATATAAAACCCCTGGGAGCACTGAAGCTTTCTTT
V: TRBV4-3; length: 15; size: few; D: NA; J: TRBJ1-6; CDR3: CASSQDGERGSPLHF; DNA: TGCGCCAGCAGCCAAGACGGGGAACGGGGGTCACCCCTCCACTTT
V: TRBV6-5; length: 13; size: many; D: NA; J: TRBJ1-5; CDR3: CASSERSNQPQHF; DNA: TGTGCCAGCTCTGAGCGAAGCAATCAGCCCCAGCATTTT
V: TRBV2; length: 13; size: few; D: NA; J: TRBJ2-7; CDR3: CASGLRVPYEQYF; DNA: TGTGCCAGCGGTTTGCGGGTACCCTACGAGCAGTACTTC
V: TRBV4-3; length: 15; size: NA; D: NA; J: TRBJ1-2; CDR3: CASSQSRSLSYGYTF; DNA: TGCGCCAGCAGCCAAAGTCGTTCCCTAAGCTATGGCTACACCTTC
V: TRBV9; length: 17; size: NA; D: TRBD2; J: TRBJ2-2; CDR3: CASSPRTSGGVTGELFF; DNA: TGTGCCAGCAGCCCCCGGACTAGCGGGGGGGTTACCGGGGAGCTGTTTTTT
V: TRBV20-1; length: 12; size: many; D: NA; J: TRBJ1-5; CDR3: CSARAGNQPQHF; DNA: TGCAGTGCTAGAGCGGGGAATCAGCCCCAGCATTTT